This TCR beta chain appears in the sequencing data of a study of T cells in Graves' hyperthyroidism and ophthalmopathy. It was RNA transcripts that yielded the amplified TCR beta CDR3 regions. First-round RT-PCR of the TCR CDR3 relied on the HTBI primer set. In TCRdb, the multiplex PCR reads were re-called with MiXCR into one record per CDR3 protein. This sample has about 420,000 distinct CDR3 sequences, with about 13% found just once. Unmatched junction bases numbered 12, after V lost 5 bases and J lost 7 bases. Per the germline V gene, CDR1 is DFQATT and CDR2 is SNEGSKA (reference sequence). The CDR3 is 15 amino acids. Across 18 months, stable Graves' hyperthyroidism was marked by no progression to ophthalmopathy. Uncontrolled infection, other autoimmune disease, pregnancy or lactation disqualified patients from enrolment. Diagnoses were made from clinical symptoms, serum measures (thyroxine and TRAb), thyroid ultrasound and orbital computed tomography. Over 8 ml fresh peripheral blood yielded the PBMCs.

In its sample, this clonotype was seen many times. Sequencing input: blood. The chain employs TRBV20-1 and TRBJ2-1; TRBD2 matches 9 bases. The receptor was isolated from a woman younger than 35 with Graves' hyperthyroidism. The CDR3 coding sequence is TGCAGTGCTGGCGGCGGGAGGGCCGGATTAAATGAGCAGTTCTTC. It is translated as CSAGGGRAGLNEQFF.